The present TCR beta chain was sequenced within a study of blood T cells in healthy people across ages. General observations from the study: With age, beta diversity per million T cells declined roughly linearly, significantly by approximately 41.

With a J-beta primer mix and a sample-barcoded 5' primer, a second PCR ran about 7 to 12 cycles. TCRdb re-called the 5' RACE reads with MiXCR, one entry per CDR3 protein. This table has some 780,000 distinct CDR3 sequences, more than 50% appearing once. This clonotype was found once. Antigen unknown. This receptor was identified in a man aged 40-49 years in good health. Sample: blood.

Written as DNA, the CDR3 is TGTGCCAGCAGTTTACTCTGGGGTCAGCCCCAGCATTTT. Amino acids: CASSLLWGQPQHF. The chain uses TRBV27 and TRBJ1-5; D is unresolved. Germline-derived CDR1 and CDR2 are MNHEY and SMNVEV (reference sequence). The CDR3 totals 13 residues. Trimming took off 2 bases at V and 6 bases at J, with 8 bases between the two ends.